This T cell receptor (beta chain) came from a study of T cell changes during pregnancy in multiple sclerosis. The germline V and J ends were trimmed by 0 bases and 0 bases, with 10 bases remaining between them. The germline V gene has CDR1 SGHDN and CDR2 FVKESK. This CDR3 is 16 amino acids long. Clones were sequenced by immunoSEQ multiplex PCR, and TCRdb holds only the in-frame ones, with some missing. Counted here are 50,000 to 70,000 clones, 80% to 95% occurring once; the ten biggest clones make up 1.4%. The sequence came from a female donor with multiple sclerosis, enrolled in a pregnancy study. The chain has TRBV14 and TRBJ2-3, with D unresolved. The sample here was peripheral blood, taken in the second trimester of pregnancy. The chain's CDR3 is CASSQDLAVSTDTQYF. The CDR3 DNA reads TGTGCCAGCAGCCAAGATTTAGCAGTTAGCACAGATACGCAGTATTTT.